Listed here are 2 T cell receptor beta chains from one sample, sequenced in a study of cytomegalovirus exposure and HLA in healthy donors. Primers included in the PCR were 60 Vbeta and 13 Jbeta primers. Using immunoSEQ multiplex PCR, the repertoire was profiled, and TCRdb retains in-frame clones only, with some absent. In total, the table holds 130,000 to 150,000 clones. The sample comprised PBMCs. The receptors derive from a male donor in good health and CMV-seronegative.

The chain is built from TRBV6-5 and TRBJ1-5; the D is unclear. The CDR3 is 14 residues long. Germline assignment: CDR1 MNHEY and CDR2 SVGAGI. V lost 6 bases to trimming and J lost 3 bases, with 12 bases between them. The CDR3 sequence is CASSFDKDNQPQHF. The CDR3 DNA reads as TGTGCCAGCAGCTTTGACAAGGACAATCAGCCCCAGCATTTT.

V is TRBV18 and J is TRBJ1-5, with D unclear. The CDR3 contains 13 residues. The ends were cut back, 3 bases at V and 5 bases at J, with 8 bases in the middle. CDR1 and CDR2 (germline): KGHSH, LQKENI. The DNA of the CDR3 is TGTGCCAGCTCACCGAACAGAGATCAGCCCCAGCATTTT. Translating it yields CASSPNRDQPQHF.